These T cell receptor beta chains were read from a single sample in a study of blood T cells in healthy people across ages. TCRdb re-called the 5' RACE reads with MiXCR, one entry per CDR3 protein. The sample lists roughly 1.4 million distinct CDR3 sequences, 45% to 70% occurring once. Sequencing input: blood. All receptors come from a man aged 18 to 29 in good health. Both conserved end residues are part of each CDR3.

>TRBV12-3/TRBV12-4|TRBJ2-7
CASSLGRLGKRYEQYF
>TRBV5-1|TRBJ2-1
CASRNTGIDYNEQFF
>TRBV7-9|TRBJ1-6
CASSFREGGSPLHF
>TRBV29-1|TRBJ2-7
CSVSGRDRLDEQYF
>TRBV4-1|TRBJ2-5
CASSQEGRGRYNEQYF
>TRBV27|TRBJ2-5
CASSLLRESGETQYF
>TRBV20-1|TRBJ1-5
CSAIPSRGGEGNQPQHF
>TRBV7-2|TRBJ2-3
CASSPWTSGGGTQYF
>TRBV4-1|TRBJ2-7
CASSQSRLATSSYEQYF
>TRBV7-6|TRBJ2-3
CASSSMTGPSTDTQYF
>TRBV12-3/TRBV12-4|TRBJ2-2
CASTRQGSTGELFF
>TRBV2|TRBJ2-1
CAGGLAGDNEQFF
>TRBV10-3|TRBJ2-7
CAISEVGDLYEQYF
>TRBV15|NA
CATSREEESDEQYF
>TRBV29-1|TRBJ2-5
CSVSTGLGIETQYF
>TRBV20-1|TRBJ2-3
CSARPERGSDTQYF
>TRBV20-1|TRBJ2-1
CSANAGQVGNEQFF
>TRBV6-1|TRBJ1-1
CASLKNTEAFF
>TRBV4-1|TRBJ1-6
CASSQDPGIYNSPLHF
>TRBV7-9|TRBJ2-5
CASRDDRVRETQYF
>TRBV7-6|TRBJ2-1
CASSLGGELAWNEQFF
>TRBV18|TRBJ2-3
CASSSRTTDTQYF
>TRBV7-6|TRBJ2-2
CTSSLTSGSTGELFF
>TRBV29-1|TRBJ2-1
CSVEPTSGGAYNEQFF
>TRBV27|TRBJ2-7
CASSLSLESLKYF